A single sample gave rise to the 6 T cell receptor beta chains below, sequenced in a study of cytomegalovirus exposure and HLA in healthy donors. PCR amplification relied on 60 Vbeta primers (plus 13 Jbeta primers). Measured with immunoSEQ multiplex PCR; TCRdb has only the in-frame clones, and not every one. The data show around 100,000 clones, 65% to 85% seen once. What was sequenced was PBMCs. Source of these receptors: a woman aged 60 to 75 in good health and CMV-seropositive.

As DNA, the CDR3 is TGCGCCAGCAGCCTGGGGGCGGGAGGGAGCGAGCAGTACTTC. It encodes CASSLGAGGSEQYF. The V and J genes are TRBV5-1 and TRBJ2-7; 9 positions agree with TRBD2. J lost 6 bases, V lost 4 bases, and 8 bases had no gene match. The CDR3 contains 14 residues. CDR1 and CDR2 from the germline V gene are SGHRS and YFSETQ.

The chain recombines TRBV4-1 with TRBJ1-6; no clear D. The V end lost 1 base, the J end lost 0 bases, and 10 bases lay between the germline ends. Germline assignment: CDR1 MGHRA and CDR2 YSYEKL. The CDR3 is 17 residues long. The CDR3 loop reads CASSQVGVSSYNSPLHF. CDR3 nucleotides: TGCGCCAGCAGCCAAGTGGGAGTGAGCTCCTATAATTCACCCCTCCACTTT.

The CDR3 sequence: CASSSGPGPQHF. The DNA for the CDR3 is TGTGCCAGCAGTTCAGGGCCGGGGCCCCAGCATTTT. J is TRBJ1-5 and V is TRBV6-1; possible D gene TRBD1, 5 bases. Germline assignment: CDR1 MNHNS and CDR2 SASEGT. The CDR3 contains 12 residues. Trimming took off 5 bases at V and 9 bases at J, with 11 bases between the two ends.

V and J are TRBV11-3 and TRBJ2-2; D may be TRBD1 (5 bases). Trimming took off 3 bases at V and 5 bases at J, with 7 bases between the two ends. From germline, CDR1 is SGHNT and CDR2 YENEEA. The CDR3 is 13 amino acids. CDR3 coding DNA: TGTGCCAGCAGCTTTCAGGGAACCGGGGAGCTGTTTTTT. It encodes CASSFQGTGELFF.

J is TRBJ2-5 and V is TRBV5-1; possible D gene TRBD2, 6 bases. The CDR3 sequence is 14 residues long. V lost 2 bases to trimming and J lost 11 bases, with 19 bases between them. The germline V gene has CDR1 SGHRS and CDR2 YFSETQ. The CDR3 sequence: CASSLPGVAREQYF. CDR3 sequence (DNA): TGCGCCAGCAGCTTACCGGGAGTGGCTCGGGAGCAGTACTTC.

This clone has more than one count but fewer than ten. The rearrangement links TRBV14 to TRBJ2-5; perhaps TRBD2 as D (6 bases). The CDR3 extends over 12 amino acids. Germline CDR1 is SGHDN and CDR2 is FVKESK. V lost 4 bases, J lost 7 bases, and 10 bases lay in between. The DNA for the CDR3 is TGTGCCAGCAGCCGGACCGGGAGGACCCAGTACTTC. Its translation: CASSRTGRTQYF.